Listed below are T cell receptor beta chains from one sample, sequenced in a study of T cell repertoires in aging, cancer and after chemotherapy. MiXCR, applied by TCRdb to the multiplex PCR reads, yields one record per CDR3 protein. The sample consists of just over 1,400 distinct CDR3 sequences, 49% of them appearing once. Sequencing was performed on blood. The origin of the receptors is a human donor with a blood cancer. Each CDR3 is given with its conserved first and last residue. The order of the fields is V gene, D gene, clone size, J gene, CDR3 DNA, CDR3 protein. D genes are given only for firm matches. Size values are once, few and many counts, or a class for expanded clones, and some rows have none.

v_gene: TRBV6-5; d_gene: .; abundance: .; j_gene: TRBJ1-5; CDR3nt: TGTGCCAGCGCAACCGACAGGAACCTCAATCAGCCCCAGCATTTT; CDR3aa: CASATDRNLNQPQHF
v_gene: TRBV29-1; d_gene: TRBD1; abundance: .; j_gene: TRBJ1-2; CDR3nt: TGCAGCATAAGCAGGGGGCCCCTCTATGGCTACACCTTC; CDR3aa: CSISRGPLYGYTF
v_gene: TRBV11-1; d_gene: TRBD2; abundance: .; j_gene: TRBJ2-1; CDR3nt: TGTGCCAGCAGCCGACTAGCGGGAGTCAATGAGCAGTTCTTC; CDR3aa: CASSRLAGVNEQFF
v_gene: TRBV6-5; d_gene: .; abundance: .; j_gene: TRBJ2-7; CDR3nt: TGCGCCAGCAGTGAGAGGGGATTAAAGCAGTACTTC; CDR3aa: CASSERGLKQYF
v_gene: TRBV6-6; d_gene: TRBD2; abundance: few; j_gene: TRBJ2-1; CDR3nt: TGTGCCAGCAGTTACCCGGGGGGAAGTGAGCAGTTCTTC; CDR3aa: CASSYPGGSEQFF
v_gene: TRBV5-4; d_gene: .; abundance: .; j_gene: TRBJ1-2; CDR3nt: TGTGCCAGTAGTCCTTTCTATGGGCAGTCTTATGGCTACACCTTC; CDR3aa: CASSPFYGQSYGYTF
v_gene: TRBV5-1; d_gene: .; abundance: medium-sized; j_gene: TRBJ2-1; CDR3nt: TGCGCCAGCAGCACAGGGCAGGCGACCTACAATGAGCAGTTCTTC; CDR3aa: CASSTGQATYNEQFF
v_gene: TRBV18; d_gene: .; abundance: large; j_gene: TRBJ1-1; CDR3nt: TGTGCCAGCTCACCACCGGGAGGGACTGAAGCTTTCTTT; CDR3aa: CASSPPGGTEAFF
v_gene: TRBV5-4; d_gene: .; abundance: medium-sized; j_gene: TRBJ2-5; CDR3nt: TGTGCCAGCAGTTACGTAGCAACTTCACAAGAGACCCAGTACTTC; CDR3aa: CASSYVATSQETQYF
v_gene: TRBV29-1; d_gene: TRBD2; abundance: few; j_gene: TRBJ2-7; CDR3nt: TGCAGCGTTGAAGAGGTAGCGGGAGTTAGCTTTGAGTACTTC; CDR3aa: CSVEEVAGVSFEYF
v_gene: TRBV29-1; d_gene: .; abundance: .; j_gene: TRBJ2-1; CDR3nt: TGCAGCGTTGGGGGAAATGAGCAGTTCTTC; CDR3aa: CSVGGNEQFF
v_gene: TRBV28; d_gene: TRBD2; abundance: medium-sized; j_gene: TRBJ2-5; CDR3nt: TGTGCCACCAGCCGACTAGCGGGAGGCCGGAAAGAGACCCAGTACTTC; CDR3aa: CATSRLAGGRKETQYF
v_gene: TRBV19; d_gene: TRBD2; abundance: .; j_gene: TRBJ2-1; CDR3nt: TGTGCCAGTAGTCCTCTAGCGGGGGGGCTTTACAATGAGCAGTTCTTC; CDR3aa: CASSPLAGGLYNEQFF
v_gene: TRBV6-1; d_gene: TRBD2; abundance: .; j_gene: TRBJ2-3; CDR3nt: TGTGCCAGCACCGCCCACCTACTAGCGGGAGCCGAGGGGGATACGCAGTATTTT; CDR3aa: CASTAHLLAGAEGDTQYF
v_gene: TRBV6-6; d_gene: .; abundance: large; j_gene: TRBJ1-3; CDR3nt: TGTGCCAGCAGTTCACCCCTGGAGGCGGGTCCCATATATTTT; CDR3aa: CASSSPLEAGPIYF
v_gene: TRBV6-1; d_gene: .; abundance: large; j_gene: TRBJ1-1; CDR3nt: TGTGCCAGCAGTCGGACGGATCATGAAGCTTTCTTT; CDR3aa: CASSRTDHEAFF
v_gene: TRBV5-6; d_gene: TRBD1; abundance: medium-sized; j_gene: TRBJ1-6; CDR3nt: TGTGCCAGCAGCTTGTTGGGGTCCGCGACAGGGCGTAATTCACCCCTCCACTTT; CDR3aa: CASSLLGSATGRNSPLHF
v_gene: TRBV19; d_gene: .; abundance: medium-sized; j_gene: TRBJ1-1; CDR3nt: TGTGCCAGTAGTCGTCACGGGGCCGCTGAAGCTTTCTTT; CDR3aa: CASSRHGAAEAFF
v_gene: TRBV6-4; d_gene: .; abundance: medium-sized; j_gene: TRBJ2-3; CDR3nt: TGTGCCAGCAGCGAAGACGGGGGAACCCCAGATACGCAGTATTTT; CDR3aa: CASSEDGGTPDTQYF
v_gene: TRBV5-4; d_gene: .; abundance: medium-sized; j_gene: TRBJ1-1; CDR3nt: TGTGCCAGCAGCTTGGCCGGGCGGAGGAACACTGAAGCTTTCTTT; CDR3aa: CASSLAGRRNTEAFF
v_gene: TRBV10-3; d_gene: TRBD2; abundance: large; j_gene: TRBJ2-7; CDR3nt: TGTGCCATCAGATCCGGACTAGACTACGAGCAGTACTTC; CDR3aa: CAIRSGLDYEQYF
v_gene: TRBV19; d_gene: TRBD1; abundance: .; j_gene: TRBJ1-2; CDR3nt: TGTGCCAGTAGCCGGGACAGGGGGCGGGATGGCTACACCTTC; CDR3aa: CASSRDRGRDGYTF
v_gene: TRBV18; d_gene: .; abundance: .; j_gene: TRBJ1-4; CDR3nt: TGTGCCAGCTCACGGGAACATACTAATGAAAAACTGTTTTTT; CDR3aa: CASSREHTNEKLFF
v_gene: TRBV19; d_gene: .; abundance: .; j_gene: TRBJ2-3; CDR3nt: TGTGCCAGTAGTTGGCGAGTAAGAGGGAGCACAGATACGCAGTATTTT; CDR3aa: CASSWRVRGSTDTQYF
v_gene: TRBV6-5; d_gene: .; abundance: hyperexpanded; j_gene: TRBJ2-3; CDR3nt: TGTGCCAGCAGGGCCCCGGGCGGCACAGATACGCAGTATTTT; CDR3aa: CASRAPGGTDTQYF
v_gene: TRBV4-2; d_gene: TRBD2; abundance: .; j_gene: TRBJ2-2; CDR3nt: TGTGCCAGCAGACACGAGGAGACTAGCGGGGCCGGGGAGCTGTTTTTT; CDR3aa: CASRHEETSGAGELFF
v_gene: TRBV4-1; d_gene: .; abundance: .; j_gene: TRBJ2-2; CDR3nt: TGCGCCAGCAGCCCCCAGGGGAGTGACACCGGGGAGCTGTTTTTT; CDR3aa: CASSPQGSDTGELFF
v_gene: TRBV5-1; d_gene: .; abundance: large; j_gene: TRBJ1-4; CDR3nt: TGCGCCAGCGCCGAAGGGACGGGTAATGAAAAACTGTTTTTT; CDR3aa: CASAEGTGNEKLFF
v_gene: TRBV25-1; d_gene: .; abundance: medium-sized; j_gene: TRBJ2-7; CDR3nt: TGTGCCAGCAGTGAAGACCGTTTGTACGAGCAGTACTTC; CDR3aa: CASSEDRLYEQYF
v_gene: TRBV29-1; d_gene: .; abundance: .; j_gene: TRBJ2-7; CDR3nt: TGCAGCGTTGGGCAGGGGCTCGGTTACGAGCAGTACTTC; CDR3aa: CSVGQGLGYEQYF
v_gene: TRBV7-2; d_gene: .; abundance: .; j_gene: TRBJ2-7; CDR3nt: TGTGCCAGCAGCTGGGACGTCCGGGACACGCTTACCTACGAGCAGTACTTC; CDR3aa: CASSWDVRDTLTYEQYF
v_gene: TRBV6-5; d_gene: TRBD1; abundance: .; j_gene: TRBJ1-2; CDR3nt: TGTGCCAGCAGTTACGGTACAGGGGTCGGAAACTATGGCTACACCTTC; CDR3aa: CASSYGTGVGNYGYTF
v_gene: TRBV19; d_gene: TRBD1; abundance: .; j_gene: TRBJ2-7; CDR3nt: TGTGCCAGTTCGGACAGGGGGCGTTGGAGTTGGCAGTACTTC; CDR3aa: CASSDRGRWSWQYF
v_gene: TRBV30; d_gene: TRBD1; abundance: .; j_gene: TRBJ2-2; CDR3nt: TGTGCCTGGAGTCCCCAGGGACAGACGACCGGGGAGCTGTTTTTT; CDR3aa: CAWSPQGQTTGELFF
v_gene: TRBV2; d_gene: .; abundance: .; j_gene: TRBJ2-7; CDR3nt: TGTGCCAGCAACGAAGGGAGGTACTCCTACGAGCAGTACTTC; CDR3aa: CASNEGRYSYEQYF
v_gene: TRBV5-8; d_gene: .; abundance: .; j_gene: TRBJ2-7; CDR3nt: TGTGCCAGCAGCTCCCGCGGGCGGAACTACGAGCAGTACTTC; CDR3aa: CASSSRGRNYEQYF
v_gene: TRBV6-1; d_gene: .; abundance: .; j_gene: TRBJ1-5; CDR3nt: TGTGCCAGCAGTGCCCGGTTGGATAGCAATCAGCCCCAGCATTTT; CDR3aa: CASSARLDSNQPQHF
v_gene: TRBV7-9; d_gene: .; abundance: medium-sized; j_gene: TRBJ2-2; CDR3nt: TGTGCCAGCAGCTTAGGTTACATCAACACCGGGGAGCTGTTTTTT; CDR3aa: CASSLGYINTGELFF
v_gene: TRBV5-1; d_gene: .; abundance: medium-sized; j_gene: TRBJ1-2; CDR3nt: TGCGCCAGCAGCTTTGGGGGGTCCAACTATGGCTACACCTTC; CDR3aa: CASSFGGSNYGYTF
v_gene: TRBV10-1; d_gene: TRBD2; abundance: medium-sized; j_gene: TRBJ2-7; CDR3nt: TGCGCCAGCAGTGAGGAGCGGGGAAACCTCTACGAGCAGTACTTC; CDR3aa: CASSEERGNLYEQYF
v_gene: TRBV30; d_gene: .; abundance: few; j_gene: TRBJ2-3; CDR3nt: TGTGCCTCGAAGGCAGATACGCAGTATTTT; CDR3aa: CASKADTQYF
v_gene: TRBV6-1; d_gene: TRBD1; abundance: once; j_gene: TRBJ2-3; CDR3nt: TGTGCCAGCACCCTAGCCGGGACAGGGGGCAGGAATACGCAGTATTTT; CDR3aa: CASTLAGTGGRNTQYF
v_gene: TRBV2; d_gene: TRBD2; abundance: .; j_gene: TRBJ2-7; CDR3nt: TGTGCCAGCAGTGAAGTCGGGACTAGCGGTCCTTGGTCGTACTTC; CDR3aa: CASSEVGTSGPWSYF
v_gene: TRBV6-5; d_gene: .; abundance: .; j_gene: TRBJ2-3; CDR3nt: TGTGCCAGCAGAGATCCATTGCCGGCAGATACGCAGTATTTT; CDR3aa: CASRDPLPADTQYF
v_gene: TRBV29-1; d_gene: TRBD2; abundance: few; j_gene: TRBJ2-1; CDR3nt: TGCACGGGACTAGCGGGAGGGCCGGGTTACAATGAGCAGTTCTTC; CDR3aa: CTGLAGGPGYNEQFF
v_gene: TRBV5-6; d_gene: .; abundance: .; j_gene: TRBJ2-3; CDR3nt: TGTGCCAGCAGGGGCCGCTCAGATACGCAGTATTTT; CDR3aa: CASRGRSDTQYF